Listed below are T cell receptor beta chains from one sample, sequenced in a study of OX40 agonist ivuxolimab in advanced cancers. Measured with immunoSEQ multiplex PCR; TCRdb has only the in-frame clones, and not every one. Of roughly 77,000 clones listed, under 85% are singletons. The sample consisted of CD4+ or CD8+ T cells sorted from blood, taken in a trial of the OX40 agonist ivuxolimab. These receptors all stem from an adult with an advanced solid tumor such as melanoma, head and neck, liver or kidney cancer. Both conserved end residues are part of each CDR3. D genes are given only for firm matches. Clone size is given for some rows only: seen once, a few or many times, or a class if the clone is expanded.

V gene: TRBV28
clone size: once
CDR3 length: 14
J gene: TRBJ2-4
D gene: .
CDR3 protein: CASSSRDNGNIQYF
CDR3 DNA: TGTGCCAGCAGTTCGAGGGACAACGGGAACATTCAGTACTTC

V gene: TRBV4-3
clone size: .
CDR3 length: 13
J gene: TRBJ1-6
D gene: .
CDR3 protein: CASSQDVNSPLHF
CDR3 DNA: TGCGCCAGCAGCCAGGACGTCAATTCACCCCTCCACTTT

V gene: TRBV28
clone size: .
CDR3 length: 14
J gene: TRBJ1-5
D gene: .
CDR3 protein: CASTLALGNQPQHF
CDR3 DNA: TGTGCCAGCACTCTAGCCCTGGGCAATCAGCCCCAGCATTTT

V gene: TRBV7-9
clone size: .
CDR3 length: 13
J gene: TRBJ1-6
D gene: .
CDR3 protein: CASSPQGNSPLHF
CDR3 DNA: TGTGCCAGCAGCCCCCAAGGGAATTCACCCCTCCACTTT

V gene: TRBV7-3
clone size: few
CDR3 length: 13
J gene: TRBJ1-1
D gene: .
CDR3 protein: CASSSTGTSEAFF
CDR3 DNA: TGTGCCAGCAGCTCTACAGGGACATCGGAAGCTTTCTTT

V gene: TRBV9
clone size: .
CDR3 length: 14
J gene: TRBJ2-5
D gene: .
CDR3 protein: CASSVASGSETQYF
CDR3 DNA: TGTGCCAGCAGCGTAGCGTCGGGGTCAGAGACCCAGTACTTC

V gene: TRBV6-1
clone size: .
CDR3 length: 13
J gene: TRBJ1-1
D gene: .
CDR3 protein: CASSEERGASAFF
CDR3 DNA: TGTGCCAGCAGTGAAGAGCGGGGGGCCAGTGCTTTCTTT

V gene: TRBV19
clone size: .
CDR3 length: 14
J gene: TRBJ1-2
D gene: .
CDR3 protein: CASSTTDRPGGYTF
CDR3 DNA: TGTGCCAGTAGTACCACCGACAGACCGGGTGGCTACACCTTC

V gene: TRBV4-3
clone size: .
CDR3 length: 16
J gene: TRBJ2-3
D gene: .
CDR3 protein: CASSQEGPFATDTQYF
CDR3 DNA: TGCGCCAGCAGCCAGGAGGGACCGTTTGCAACAGATACGCAGTATTTT

V gene: TRBV2
clone size: .
CDR3 length: 13
J gene: TRBJ2-2
D gene: .
CDR3 protein: CASSDGRHGELFF
CDR3 DNA: TGTGCCAGCAGCGACGGCAGACACGGGGAGCTGTTTTTT

V gene: TRBV7-2
clone size: .
CDR3 length: 16
J gene: TRBJ2-1
D gene: .
CDR3 protein: CASSLEGRVVGNEQFF
CDR3 DNA: TGTGCCAGCAGCTTAGAGGGCAGGGTGGTAGGCAATGAGCAGTTCTTC

V gene: TRBV5-1
clone size: .
CDR3 length: 16
J gene: TRBJ1-5
D gene: .
CDR3 protein: CASSLAGGLGNQPQHF
CDR3 DNA: TGCGCCAGCAGCTTGGCCGGGGGTCTGGGCAATCAGCCCCAGCATTTT

V gene: TRBV7-3
clone size: .
CDR3 length: 15
J gene: TRBJ2-3
D gene: TRBD2
CDR3 protein: CASSLLGLAGGPVYF
CDR3 DNA: TGTGCCAGCAGCTTATTGGGACTAGCGGGAGGGCCCGTGTATTTT

V gene: TRBV7-9
clone size: .
CDR3 length: 15
J gene: TRBJ1-2
D gene: TRBD1
CDR3 protein: CASSEYRGLLYGYTF
CDR3 DNA: TGTGCCAGCAGCGAGTACAGGGGGCTTCTCTATGGCTACACCTTC